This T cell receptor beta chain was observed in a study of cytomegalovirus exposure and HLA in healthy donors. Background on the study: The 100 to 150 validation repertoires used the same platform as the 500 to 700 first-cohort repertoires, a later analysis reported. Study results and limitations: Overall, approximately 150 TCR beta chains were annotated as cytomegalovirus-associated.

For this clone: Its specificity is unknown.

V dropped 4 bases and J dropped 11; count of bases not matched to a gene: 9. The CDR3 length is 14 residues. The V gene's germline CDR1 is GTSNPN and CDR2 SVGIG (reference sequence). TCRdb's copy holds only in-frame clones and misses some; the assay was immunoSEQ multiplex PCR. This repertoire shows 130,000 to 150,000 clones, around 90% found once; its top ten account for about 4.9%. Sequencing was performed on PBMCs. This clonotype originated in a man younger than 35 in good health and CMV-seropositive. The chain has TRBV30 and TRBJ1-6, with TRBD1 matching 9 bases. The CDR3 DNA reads TGTGCCTGGACCAGGACAGGGGCGGGTACACCCCTCCACTTT. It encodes CAWTRTGAGTPLHF.